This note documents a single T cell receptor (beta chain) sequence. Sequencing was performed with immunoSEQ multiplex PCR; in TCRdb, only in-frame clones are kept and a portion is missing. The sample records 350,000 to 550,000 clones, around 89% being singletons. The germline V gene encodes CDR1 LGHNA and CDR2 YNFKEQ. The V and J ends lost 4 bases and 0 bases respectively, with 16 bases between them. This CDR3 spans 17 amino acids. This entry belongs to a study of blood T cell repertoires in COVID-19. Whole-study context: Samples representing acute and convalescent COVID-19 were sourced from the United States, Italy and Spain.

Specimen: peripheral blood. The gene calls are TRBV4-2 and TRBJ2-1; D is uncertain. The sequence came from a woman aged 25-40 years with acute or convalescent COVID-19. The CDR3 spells CASSPGFQMLSYNEQFF. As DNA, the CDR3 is TGTGCCAGCAGCCCTGGCTTCCAGATGCTCTCCTACAATGAGCAGTTCTTC.